This T cell receptor beta chain was captured in a study of T cell clonality in common variable immunodeficiency. Study-level results: Common variable immunodeficiency TCR beta sequences reportedly had fewer deletions and N-nucleotide insertions.

The CDR3 is 15 residues long. The trim removed 6 bases at V and 7 bases at J, leaving 11 bases unmatched. Germline CDR1 MRHNA, CDR2 SNTAGT. Data came from immunoSEQ multiplex PCR; TCRdb stores just in-frame clones and leaves some out. The sample has tens of thousands of clones, none seen only once. Each donor provided about 4.5 to 8.5 ml of heparinized whole blood. Ten or more counts support this clone. Its antigen is undetermined. The read ends 3 residues before the CDR3 terminus; that terminus is restored from the germline J gene. The sample consisted of peripheral blood mononuclear cells. The genes are TRBV6-4 and TRBJ2-1; 8 bases line up with TRBD1. This TCR came from a person aged 18-69 years in good health. This CDR3 reads CASSLGTGPGNEQFF. The sequenced CDR3 bases are TGTGCCAGCAGCCTTGGGACAGGTCCCGGGAATGAG.